This TCR beta chain was retrieved from a study of cytomegalovirus exposure and HLA in healthy donors. As for the study in general: Genetic ancestry analysis placed about 84% of the approximately 390 donors that were genotyped in the Caucasian-associated cluster.

In its sample, this clone was seen a few times. Its antigen remains unknown. Points from the study as a whole: Generally TCR sequences proved uncommon, though certain public TCRs appeared in numerous donors. For TCR beta chains, V- and J-gene trimming was later linked to a missense DCLRE1C variant. Excluded: some indistinguishable V segments such as TRBV6-2 and TRBV6-3.

This CDR3 is built from 12 residues. Germline CDR1 and CDR2: MNHEY and SVGAGI. V gave up 6 bases and J gave up 5 bases, with 10 bases separating them. In the PCR, 60 Vbeta and 13 Jbeta primers were used. The data were produced by immunoSEQ multiplex PCR, yet TCRdb's version contains in-frame clones alone and is incomplete. Of around 100,000 clones in the sample, 70% to 80% were seen once. The rearrangement links TRBV6-5 to TRBJ1-2; TRBD1 might be the D (6 bases). The sample comprised PBMCs. This TCR was sampled from a middle-aged woman in good health and CMV-seropositive. The CDR3 sequence is CASSPGVYGYTF. In nucleotides, the CDR3 is TGTGCCAGCAGCCCAGGGGTATATGGCTACACCTTC.